These T cell receptor beta chains were read from a single sample in a study of ipilimumab plus nivolumab after autologous stem cell transplantation. Repertoires were generated with immunoSEQ multiplex PCR, while TCRdb's copy carries only in-frame clones and drops some. The data contain 17,000 or so clones, roughly 85% of them singletons. The sequences come from PBMCs, collected in a trial of ipilimumab plus nivolumab as post-transplant consolidation. These receptors all stem from a male donor with diffuse large B-cell lymphoma. Each CDR3 is given without its conserved first and last residue.

v_gene	j_gene	CDR3aa
TRBV7-2	TRBJ1-1	ASSPRKGITEAF
TRBV4-1	TRBJ2-7	ASSQDGAGSTYEQY
TRBV19	TRBJ1-3	ASSISGSGNTIY
TRBV7-8	TRBJ2-7	ASSWGTEKYEQY
TRBV19	TRBJ2-1	ASSEPTGVDEQF
TRBV10-1	TRBJ2-1	ASSDPGVYNEQF
TRBV6-1	TRBJ1-3	ASGQGASGNTIY
TRBV5-1	TRBJ1-2	ASSRITGPRGYT
TRBV7-2	TRBJ2-7	ASSLEGGAGNYEQY
TRBV7-2	TRBJ1-2	ASSLGTNYGYT
TRBV7-9	TRBJ1-2	ASSLYRDRSNYGYT
TRBV30	TRBJ2-1	AWSVTRGQF
TRBV2	TRBJ1-1	ASNTRLDTEAF
TRBV2	TRBJ2-7	ASPPSEGGVPEQY
TRBV19	TRBJ2-5	ASRGTGTGETQY
TRBV5-1	TRBJ2-2	ASSALNTGELF
TRBV6-1	TRBJ2-6	ASRSHSGANVLT